The clone carrying this TCR beta chain was observed a single time. Its antigen is as yet unknown. CDR1 is DFQATT and CDR2 is SNEGSKA in the germline V gene (reference sequence). This CDR3 has 16 amino acids. The junction had 16 bases not matched to a gene; V was cut back by 6 bases and J by 3 bases. RNA in amounts of roughly 0.5 to 1 ug was reverse transcribed with random hexamers. Amplification of the TCR beta CDR3 was carried out by immunoSEQ multiplex PCR, which spanned a total of 54 Vbeta and 13 Jbeta segments. From the immunoSEQ multiplex PCR reads, TCRdb called clonotypes with MiXCR, one entry per CDR3 protein. The table lists about 200,000 distinct CDR3 sequences, around 90% of them singletons, with 0.087% in the top ten. The data were obtained in a study of CD8 T cells in Susac syndrome. General study findings and limits: Expansion of clones was not seen in the CD4+ T cell repertoires of Susac syndrome. An acknowledgment was made by the study that its TCR sequencing and HLA analysis involved relatively few individuals.

CD8+ and CD4+ T cells were negatively isolated; TEMRA cells were FACS-enriched. The rearrangement uses TRBV20-1 and TRBJ1-2; 7 bases align to TRBD1. This clonotype was obtained from a human donor with Susac syndrome. What was sequenced was CD4+ T cells from PBMCs. The CDR3 protein is CSAPVGTDHAYYGYTF. In DNA form, the CDR3 reads TGCAGTGCCCCGGTGGGGACAGACCACGCATACTATGGCTACACCTTC.